These 20 T cell receptor beta chains share one sample of origin, sequenced in a study of identical twins. Each CDR3 protein is one row after TCRdb ran MiXCR on the 5' RACE reads. This sample has more than 600,000 distinct CDR3 sequences, with 18% found just once. These same data were also listed under a study on T cells expressing NK-cell markers.

The sequenced sample was PBMCs. The source is a woman aged 18-30 years in good health.

This clonotype was seen only a few times. The chain carries TRBV2 and TRBJ2-7; 11 nucleotides align to TRBD2. Germline loops: CDR1 SNHLY, CDR2 FYNNEI. The CDR3 runs 14 residues. After removal of 4 bases from V and 5 bases from J, the junction contained 4 bases not matched to a gene. The CDR3 nucleotides read TGTGCCAGCAGTGGACTAGCGGGACGTCACGAGCAGTACTTC. This codes for CASSGLAGRHEQYF.

V usage is TRBV4-3 and J usage is TRBJ2-1, with D perhaps matching TRBD2 (6 bases). V dropped 2 bases and J dropped 7 bases, with 18 bases sitting between them. CDR1 and CDR2 (germline): LGHNA, YSLEER. This CDR3 contains 16 residues. The CDR3: CASSQRTTGATNEQFF. In DNA form, the CDR3 reads TGCGCCAGCAGCCAACGCACCACGGGAGCCACGAATGAGCAGTTCTTC.

This rearrangement joins TRBV20-1 to TRBJ2-1; D not certain. The CDR3 spans 10 residues. The germline gives CDR1 DFQATT, CDR2 SNEGSKA (reference sequence). In DNA, the CDR3 is TGCAGCGCGAGTGAGAATGAGCAGTTCTTC. Translation: CSASENEQFF.

The chain links TRBV5-5 to TRBJ2-1, with 7 bases fitting TRBD1. The length of the CDR3 is 15 residues. CDR1 is SGHKS and CDR2 is YYEKEE in the germline V gene (reference sequence). Trimming at V came to 1 base and at J to 8 bases, leaving 9 bases not matched to a gene. CDR3 coding DNA: TGTGCCAGCAGCTTGAGGGACAGAGCTATAGATGAGCAGTTCTTC. Its protein is CASSLRDRAIDEQFF.

There are a few counts of this clonotype. J is TRBJ2-7 and V is TRBV29-1; TRBD1 might be the D (5 bases). Germline assignment: CDR1 SQVTM and CDR2 ANQGSEA. The CDR3 is 15 amino acids. Trimming pared 6 bases from V and 5 bases from J, leaving 23 bases between. DNA for the CDR3: TGCAGCGTCCCAAAACCTCAGGGCGAACTGGACGAGCAGTACTTC. Translation: CSVPKPQGELDEQYF.

The chain couples TRBV10-2 to TRBJ2-7; D unresolved. Deletions cut 5 bases from V and 2 bases from J, with 10 bases between. This CDR3 comprises 13 residues. CDR1 is WSHSY and CDR2 is SAAADI in the germline V gene. This CDR3 is CASSSENTYEQYF. CDR3 in DNA: TGCGCCAGCAGTAGCGAAAATACCTACGAGCAGTACTTC.

The V and J genes are TRBV2 and TRBJ2-7, with unresolved D. V was pared by 5 bases and J by 0 bases, with 14 bases between. CDR1 is SNHLY, CDR2 FYNNEI, per germline. The CDR3 sequence is 15 residues long. CDR3 residues: CASSQHPIPSYEQYF. Written as DNA, the CDR3 is TGTGCCAGCAGTCAACACCCCATTCCCTCCTACGAGCAGTACTTC.

The chain is built from TRBV20-1 and TRBJ2-2; D gene unclear. V was trimmed by 2 bases and J by 1 base, leaving 5 bases between them. The CDR3 covers 13 residues. CDR1 and CDR2 from the germline V gene are DFQATT and SNEGSKA (reference sequence). The CDR3 nucleotides read TGCAGTGCTAGAAGCCTGAACACCGGGGAGCTGTTTTTT. Its translation: CSARSLNTGELFF.

The chain recombines TRBV7-9 with TRBJ2-3; TRBD2 is a possible D gene (5 bases). The V end lost 2 bases, the J end lost 4 bases, and 16 bases lay between the germline ends. Germline V CDR1 and CDR2: SEHNR, FQNEAQ (reference sequence). The CDR3 contains 16 residues. This chain's CDR3 is CASSLTGAEAADTQYF. In DNA form, the CDR3 reads TGTGCCAGCAGCTTAACGGGCGCTGAAGCGGCAGATACGCAGTATTTT.

Written as DNA, the CDR3 is TGTGCCAGCAGCCAAGCTGGCGGGGGGGCTCCGGATACGCAGTATTTT. Protein product: CASSQAGGGAPDTQYF. The rearrangement links TRBV3-1 to TRBJ2-3; 9 positions agree with TRBD2. The CDR3 runs to 16 residues. The junction had 8 bases not matched to a gene; V was cut back by 1 base and J by 6 bases. The germline V gene has CDR1 LGHDT and CDR2 YNNKEL (reference sequence).

This clonotype was found a few times. The chain uses TRBV25-1 and TRBJ1-2; D is undetermined. V shed 7 bases and J shed 0 bases, with 12 bases lying between them. Looked up from germline, CDR1 is MGHDK and CDR2 is SYGVNS. This CDR3 has 14 residues. The CDR3 protein is CASTPRGANYGYTF. CDR3 bases: TGTGCCAGCACCCCTCGCGGGGCTAACTATGGCTACACCTTC.

This clonotype was recorded a few times. The chain combines TRBV27 with TRBJ2-7, with 7 bases identical to TRBD2. This CDR3 spans 14 amino acids. CDR1 is MNHEY, CDR2 SMNVEV, per germline (reference sequence). J was trimmed by 3 bases and V by 5 bases; bases with no gene match: 7. DNA for the CDR3: TGTGCCAGCAGTCCTAGCGGCAGCATCTACGAGCAGTACTTC. Protein product: CASSPSGSIYEQYF.

The chain recombines TRBV12-3 or TRBV12-4 with TRBJ2-2; 9 nucleotides match TRBD2. The trim removed 5 bases at V and 4 bases at J, leaving 2 bases unmatched. This CDR3 has 14 amino acids. The DNA for the CDR3 is TGTGCCAGCAGTATACTAGCGGGCACCGGGGAGCTGTTTTTT. Translation: CASSILAGTGELFF.

This clonotype was detected only a few times. The CDR3 DNA follows: TGCAGTGGGGGGGGACGGGATACGCAGTATTTT. Its protein is CSGGGRDTQYF. This rearrangement joins TRBV20-1 to TRBJ2-3; 7 bases are shared with TRBD2. V lost 7 bases and J lost 6; bases outside the gene matches: 4. This CDR3 has 11 residues. Germline V gives CDR1 DFQATT, CDR2 SNEGSKA (reference sequence).

The chain is built from TRBV6-1 and TRBJ2-1; 9 bases are a match to TRBD2. The V gene end was trimmed by 6 bases and the J gene end by 1 base; junction bases not matched to a gene: 7. This CDR3 contains 16 residues. Germline CDR1 MNHNS, CDR2 SASEGT. The chain's CDR3 is CASSSSGRRSYNEQFF. DNA of the CDR3: TGTGCCAGCAGCTCCAGCGGGAGGCGTTCCTACAATGAGCAGTTCTTC.

The V and J genes are TRBV20-1 and TRBJ1-3; 7 bases fit TRBD1. Germline CDR1 DFQATT, CDR2 SNEGSKA (reference sequence). Germline trimming cut 6 bases from V and 4 bases from J; bases unmatched to any gene: 9. The CDR3 extends over 14 amino acids. CDR3 amino acids: CSAGDRVSGNTIYF. DNA for the CDR3: TGCAGTGCCGGCGACAGGGTCAGCGGAAACACCATATATTTT.

This clonotype was seen only a few times. The rearrangement joins TRBV5-1 to TRBJ2-1; D is ambiguous. The CDR3 consists of 13 residues. Trimming pared 2 bases from V and 8 bases from J, leaving 11 bases between. Germline values: CDR1 SGHRS, CDR2 YFSETQ. The CDR3 sequence: CASSLKVLDEQFF. As DNA, the CDR3 is TGCGCCAGCAGCTTAAAGGTCCTGGATGAGCAGTTCTTC.

In its sample, this clonotype was seen a few times. V usage is TRBV20-1 and J usage is TRBJ2-1; D call uncertain. The V end lost 5 bases, the J end lost 0 bases, and 14 bases lay between the germline ends. The CDR3 has 15 residues. Germline loops: CDR1 DFQATT, CDR2 SNEGSKA (reference sequence). CDR3 region: CSARKTRSSYNEQFF. CDR3 in DNA: TGCAGTGCTCGCAAGACCCGAAGCTCCTACAATGAGCAGTTCTTC.

There are a few counts of this clonotype. CDR3 sequence (DNA): TGCGCCAGCAGCTTGGGATCAGGGTTCAATCAGCCCCAGCATTTT. This gives the protein CASSLGSGFNQPQHF. The rearrangement links TRBV5-1 to TRBJ1-5, with D possibly TRBD1 on 5 matching bases. In germline, CDR1 is SGHRS, CDR2 YFSETQ. V gave up 0 bases and J gave up 3 bases, with 10 bases separating them. There are 15 residues in the CDR3. The variable domain in full, completed from reference TRBV5-1 and TRBJ1-5, reads KAGVTQTPRYLIKTRGQQVTLSCSPISGHRSVSWYQQTPGQGLQFLFEYFSETQRNKGNFPGRFSGRQFSNSRSEMNVSTLELGDSALYLCASSLGSGFNQPQHFGDGTRLSIL.

In this sample, this clonotype turned up a few times. The genes are TRBV11-1 and TRBJ2-3; the D gene is possibly TRBD1 (5 bases). Per the germline V gene, CDR1 is SGHAT and CDR2 is FQDESV (reference sequence). V was pared by 3 bases and J by 7 bases, with 11 bases between. The CDR3 covers 13 residues. Here the CDR3 reads CASSFEGAYTQYF. In DNA form, the CDR3 reads TGTGCCAGCAGCTTTGAAGGGGCATATACGCAGTATTTT.